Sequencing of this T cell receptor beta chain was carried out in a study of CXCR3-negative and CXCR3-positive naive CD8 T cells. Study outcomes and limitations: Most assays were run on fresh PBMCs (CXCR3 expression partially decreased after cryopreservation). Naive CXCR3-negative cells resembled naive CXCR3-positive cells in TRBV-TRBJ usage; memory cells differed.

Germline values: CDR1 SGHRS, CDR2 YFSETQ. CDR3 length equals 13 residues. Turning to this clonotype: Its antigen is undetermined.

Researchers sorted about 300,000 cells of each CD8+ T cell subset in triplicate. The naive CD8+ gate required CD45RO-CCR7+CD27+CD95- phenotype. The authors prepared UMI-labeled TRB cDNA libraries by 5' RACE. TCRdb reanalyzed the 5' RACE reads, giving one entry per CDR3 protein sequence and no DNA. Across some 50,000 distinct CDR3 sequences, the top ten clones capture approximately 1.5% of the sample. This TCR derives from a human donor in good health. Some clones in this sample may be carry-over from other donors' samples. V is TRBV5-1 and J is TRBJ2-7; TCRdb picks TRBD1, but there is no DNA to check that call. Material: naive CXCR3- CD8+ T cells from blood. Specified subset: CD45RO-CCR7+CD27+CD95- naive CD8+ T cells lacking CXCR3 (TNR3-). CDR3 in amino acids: CASSARGGYEQYF.